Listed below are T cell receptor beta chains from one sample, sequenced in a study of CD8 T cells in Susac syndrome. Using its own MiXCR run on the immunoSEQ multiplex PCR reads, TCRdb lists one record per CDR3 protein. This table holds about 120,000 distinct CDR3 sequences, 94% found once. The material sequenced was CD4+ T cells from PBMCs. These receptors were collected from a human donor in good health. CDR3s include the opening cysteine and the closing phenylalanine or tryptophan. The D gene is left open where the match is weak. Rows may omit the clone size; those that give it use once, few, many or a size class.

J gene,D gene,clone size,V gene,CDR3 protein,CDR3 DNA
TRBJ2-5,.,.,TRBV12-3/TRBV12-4,CASSPMTGTETQYF,TGTGCCAGCAGTCCCATGACAGGCACGGAGACCCAGTACTTC
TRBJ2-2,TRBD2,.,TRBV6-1,CASRLFPYTGLAVNTGELFF,TGTGCCAGCAGACTTTTCCCTTACACGGGACTAGCGGTGAACACCGGGGAGCTGTTTTTT
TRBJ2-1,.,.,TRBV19,CASSIQASYNEQFF,TGTGCCAGTAGTATCCAAGCCTCCTACAATGAGCAGTTCTTC
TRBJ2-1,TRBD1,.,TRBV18,CASSPLDRVQIYNEQFF,TGTGCCAGCTCACCCCTAGACAGGGTACAAATCTACAATGAGCAGTTCTTC
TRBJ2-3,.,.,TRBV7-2,CASSLGRSPDTQYF,TGTGCCAGCAGCTTGGGCAGAAGCCCAGATACGCAGTATTTT
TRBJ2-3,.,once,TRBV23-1,CASSHPRLIWGTQYF,TGCGCCAGCAGTCATCCGCGCCTAATCTGGGGTACGCAGTATTTT
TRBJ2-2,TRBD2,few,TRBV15,CATSRDGGGTGELFF,TGTGCCACCAGCAGAGATGGGGGGGGAACCGGGGAGCTGTTTTTT
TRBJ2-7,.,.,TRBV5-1,CASSLDGGISSYEQYF,TGCGCCAGCAGCTTGGACGGTGGGATCAGCTCCTACGAGCAGTACTTC
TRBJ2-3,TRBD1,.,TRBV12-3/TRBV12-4,CASSLPGQGIPSTDTQYF,TGTGCCAGCAGTTTACCGGGACAGGGGATCCCTAGCACAGATACGCAGTATTTT
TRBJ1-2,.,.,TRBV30,CAWSVEDYGYTF,TGTGCCTGGAGTGTAGAGGACTATGGCTACACCTTC
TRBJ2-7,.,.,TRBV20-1,CSGGASEQYF,TGCAGTGGGGGGGCGAGCGAGCAGTACTTC
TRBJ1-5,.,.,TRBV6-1,CASRETGAPHQPQHF,TGTGCCAGCAGAGAGACAGGAGCCCCCCATCAGCCCCAGCATTTT
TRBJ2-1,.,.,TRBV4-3,CASSQEQSPSYNEQFF,TGCGCCAGCAGCCAAGAACAGAGTCCCTCCTACAATGAGCAGTTCTTC
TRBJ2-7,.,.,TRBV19,CASSIATGSPYEQYF,TGTGCCAGTAGTATAGCTACAGGGAGTCCCTACGAGCAGTACTTC
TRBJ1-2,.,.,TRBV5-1,CASSFWGEVVIGGYTF,TGCGCCAGCAGCTTTTGGGGGGAAGTAGTAATAGGTGGCTACACCTTC
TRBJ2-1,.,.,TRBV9,CASSVGAGDSYNEQFF,TGTGCCAGCAGCGTGGGGGCGGGTGACTCCTACAATGAGCAGTTCTTC
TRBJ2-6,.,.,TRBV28,CASSLWTLSSGANVLTF,TGTGCCAGCAGTTTATGGACACTCAGCTCTGGGGCCAACGTCCTGACTTTC
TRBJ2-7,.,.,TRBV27,CASRPGTGVLAGVEQYF,TGTGCCAGCAGGCCGGGGACAGGGGTACTAGCGGGAGTCGAGCAGTACTTC
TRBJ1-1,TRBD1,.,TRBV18,CASSPSSTGGHTEAFF,TGTGCCAGCTCACCCTCTTCGACAGGGGGCCATACTGAAGCTTTCTTT
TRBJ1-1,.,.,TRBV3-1,CASSQVVSNTEAFF,TGTGCCAGCAGCCAAGTGGTCTCGAACACTGAAGCTTTCTTT
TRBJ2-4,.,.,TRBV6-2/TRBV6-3,CASSYLGRENIQYF,TGTGCCAGCAGTTACTTGGGCAGAGAAAACATTCAGTACTTC
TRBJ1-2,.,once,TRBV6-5,CASSYWGPGNGYGYTF,TGTGCCAGCAGTTACTGGGGGCCAGGGAATGGCTATGGCTACACCTTC